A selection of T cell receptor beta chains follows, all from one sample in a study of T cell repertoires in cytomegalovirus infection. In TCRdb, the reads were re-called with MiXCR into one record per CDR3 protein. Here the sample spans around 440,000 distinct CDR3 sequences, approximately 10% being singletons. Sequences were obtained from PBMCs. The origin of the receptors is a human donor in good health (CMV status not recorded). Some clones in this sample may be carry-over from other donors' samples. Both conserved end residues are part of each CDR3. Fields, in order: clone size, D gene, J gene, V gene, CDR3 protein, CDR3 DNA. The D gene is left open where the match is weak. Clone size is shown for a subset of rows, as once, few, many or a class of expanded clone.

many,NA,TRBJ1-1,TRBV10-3,CATSENTEAFF,TGTGCCACCTCAGAGAACACTGAAGCTTTCTTT
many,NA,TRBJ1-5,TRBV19,CASRLVGVQHF,TGTGCCAGTAGATTAGTAGGGGTCCAGCATTTT
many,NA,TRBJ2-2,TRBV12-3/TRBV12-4,CASSHQRRGGELFF,TGTGCCAGCAGCCACCAGCGGAGGGGGGGGGAGCTGTTTTTT
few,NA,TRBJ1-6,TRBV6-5,CASSYYLTENSPLHF,TGTGCCAGCAGTTACTATCTGACGGAGAATTCACCCCTCCACTTT
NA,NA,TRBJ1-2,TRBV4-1,CASSQDLTRGTGYTF,TGCGCCAGCAGCCAAGATCTTACCCGGGGGACTGGCTACACCTTC
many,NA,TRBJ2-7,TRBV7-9,CASSSGTHSSYEQYF,TGTGCCAGCAGCTCCGGGACTCACAGCTCCTACGAGCAGTACTTC
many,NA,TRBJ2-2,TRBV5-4,CASSLVLASAGELFF,TGTGCCAGCAGCTTGGTCCTAGCGTCTGCCGGGGAGCTGTTTTTT
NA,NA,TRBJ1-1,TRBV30,CARDSRGTEAFF,TGTGCGCGGGACTCCCGAGGCACTGAAGCTTTCTTT
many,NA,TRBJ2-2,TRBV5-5,CASSLQGRTFTTNTGELFF,TGTGCCAGCAGCCTCCAGGGGCGTACTTTTACCACGAACACCGGGGAGCTGTTTTTT
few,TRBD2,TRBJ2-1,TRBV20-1,CSARRAGVSEQFF,TGCAGTGCTAGGCGGGCGGGAGTGAGTGAGCAGTTCTTC
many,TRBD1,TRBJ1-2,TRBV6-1,CASRDRDHYGYTF,TGTGCCAGCCGGGACAGGGACCACTATGGCTACACCTTC
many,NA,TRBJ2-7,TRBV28,CASSFIQGGSYEQYF,TGTGCCAGCAGTTTCATTCAGGGGGGCTCCTACGAGCAGTACTTC
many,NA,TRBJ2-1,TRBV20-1,CSAERSGPYNEQFF,TGCAGCGCAGAAAGGTCGGGACCCTACAATGAGCAGTTCTTC
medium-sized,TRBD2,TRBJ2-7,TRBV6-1,CASRKGTSGSLYEQYF,TGTGCCAGCAGGAAAGGGACTAGCGGGAGTTTGTACGAGCAGTACTTC
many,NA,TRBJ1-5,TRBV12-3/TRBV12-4,CASSLIQSQPQHF,TGTGCCAGCAGTTTAATTCAAAGTCAGCCCCAGCATTTT
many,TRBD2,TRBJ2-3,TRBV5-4,CASSLASSGKTSTDTQYF,TGTGCCAGCAGCTTGGCGTCTAGCGGAAAGACTAGCACAGATACGCAGTATTTT
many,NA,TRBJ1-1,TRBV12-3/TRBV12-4,CASSLFTANTEAFF,TGTGCCAGCAGTTTATTCACAGCCAACACTGAAGCTTTCTTT
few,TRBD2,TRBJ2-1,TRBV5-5,CASSRAGTSGGQEQFF,TGTGCCAGCAGCAGGGCGGGGACTAGCGGGGGACAGGAGCAGTTCTTC
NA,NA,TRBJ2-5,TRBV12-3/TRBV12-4,CASSPLTPETQYF,TGTGCCAGCAGCCCTCTGACACCGGAGACCCAGTACTTC
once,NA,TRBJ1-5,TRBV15,CATSRDQEIQPQHF,TGTGCCACCAGCAGAGATCAAGAAATTCAGCCCCAGCATTTT
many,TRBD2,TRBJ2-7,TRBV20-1,CSAPGLAGGNEQYF,TGCAGTGCTCCGGGGCTAGCGGGGGGCAACGAGCAGTACTTC
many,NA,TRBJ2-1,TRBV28,CASSGGLSNEQFF,TGTGCCAGCAGTGGGGGGCTCAGCAATGAGCAGTTCTTC
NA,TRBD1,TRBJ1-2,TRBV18,CASSPSDRGGSYGYTF,TGTGCCAGCTCACCATCGGACAGGGGTGGATCTTATGGCTACACCTTC
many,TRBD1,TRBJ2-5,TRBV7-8,CASSLGGTGGIAETQYF,TGTGCCAGCAGCTTAGGGGGGACAGGGGGGATTGCGGAGACCCAGTACTTC
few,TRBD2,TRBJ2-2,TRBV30,CAWRGGLAGVGDTGELFF,TGTGCCTGGAGGGGCGGACTAGCGGGAGTAGGTGACACCGGGGAGCTGTTTTTT
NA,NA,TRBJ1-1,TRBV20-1,CSASGRVENTEAFF,TGCAGTGCTAGCGGCAGGGTGGAGAACACTGAAGCTTTCTTT
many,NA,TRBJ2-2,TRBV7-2,CASSLKVMDAGELFF,TGTGCCAGCAGCTTAAAAGTGATGGATGCCGGGGAGCTGTTTTTT
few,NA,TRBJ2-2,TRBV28,CASSLWVRGTTGELFF,TGTGCCAGCAGTTTATGGGTCAGGGGTACTACCGGGGAGCTGTTTTTT
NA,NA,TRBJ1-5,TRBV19,CASSRGSWDNQPQHF,TGTGCCAGTAGCCGCGGATCGTGGGACAATCAGCCCCAGCATTTT
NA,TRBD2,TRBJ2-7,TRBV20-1,CSLPGGIPSYEQYF,TGCAGCTTGCCGGGAGGCATTCCCTCCTACGAGCAGTACTTC
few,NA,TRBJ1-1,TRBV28,CASLTPNTEAFF,TGTGCCAGCCTTACTCCCAACACTGAAGCTTTCTTT
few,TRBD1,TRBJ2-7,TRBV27,CASSTRTGDLLSEQYF,TGTGCCAGCAGTACTAGGACAGGGGACCTTCTCTCCGAGCAGTACTTC
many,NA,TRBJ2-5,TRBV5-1,CASSLWEEETQYF,TGCGCCAGCAGCTTGTGGGAGGAGGAGACCCAGTACTTC
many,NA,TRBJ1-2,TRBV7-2,CASSLSNAGGNGYTF,TGTGCCAGCAGCTTAAGTAATGCTGGGGGCAATGGCTACACCTTC
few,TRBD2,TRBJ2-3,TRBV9,CASSVSRGTSEYTDTQYF,TGTGCCAGCAGCGTAAGCCGAGGGACTAGCGAGTACACAGATACGCAGTATTTT
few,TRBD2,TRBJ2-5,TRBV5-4,CASSPPTGGGETQYF,TGTGCCAGCAGCCCCCCGACTGGGGGGGGAGAGACCCAGTACTTC
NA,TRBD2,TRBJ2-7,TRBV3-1,CASSQRGTSGNRKQYF,TGTGCCAGCAGCCAGCGCGGGACTAGCGGGAATAGGAAGCAGTACTTC
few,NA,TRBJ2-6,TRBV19,CASSSGGANVLTF,TGTGCCAGTAGTTCGGGAGGGGCCAACGTCCTGACTTTC
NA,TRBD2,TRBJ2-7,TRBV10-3,CAIRASGRLTSYEQYF,TGTGCCATCAGAGCTAGCGGGAGATTAACTTCCTACGAGCAGTACTTC
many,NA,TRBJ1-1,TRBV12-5,CASGLVSGGNTEAFF,TGTGCTAGTGGTTTGGTATCGGGGGGGAACACTGAAGCTTTCTTT
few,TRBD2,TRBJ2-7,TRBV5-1,CASSWSGGFTYEQYF,TGCGCCAGCAGCTGGAGCGGGGGGTTTACCTACGAGCAGTACTTC
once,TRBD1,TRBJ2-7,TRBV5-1,CASSWDRGAFEQYF,TGCGCCAGCAGCTGGGACAGGGGAGCTTTCGAGCAGTACTTC